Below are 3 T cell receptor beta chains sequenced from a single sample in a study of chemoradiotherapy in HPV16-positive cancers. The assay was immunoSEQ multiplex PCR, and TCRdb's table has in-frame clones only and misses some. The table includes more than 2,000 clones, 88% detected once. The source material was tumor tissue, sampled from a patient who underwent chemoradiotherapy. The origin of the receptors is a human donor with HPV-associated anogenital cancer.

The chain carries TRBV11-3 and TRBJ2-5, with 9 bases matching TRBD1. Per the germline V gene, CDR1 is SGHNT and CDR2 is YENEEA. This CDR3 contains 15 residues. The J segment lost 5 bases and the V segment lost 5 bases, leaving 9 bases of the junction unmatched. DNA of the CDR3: TGTGCCAGCAGCCGACAAACAGGGGGCTGGGAGACCCAGTACTTC. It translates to CASSRQTGGWETQYF. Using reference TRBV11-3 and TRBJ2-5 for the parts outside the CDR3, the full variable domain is EAGVVQSPRYKIIEKKQPVAFWCNPISGHNTLYWYLQNLGQGPELLIRYENEEAVDDSQLPKDRFSAERLKGVDSTLKIQPAELGDSAVYLCASSRQTGGWETQYFGPGTRLLVL.

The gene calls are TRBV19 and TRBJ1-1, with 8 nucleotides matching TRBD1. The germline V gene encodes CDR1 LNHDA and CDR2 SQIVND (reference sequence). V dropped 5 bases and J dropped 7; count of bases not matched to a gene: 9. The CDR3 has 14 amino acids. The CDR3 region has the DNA TGTGCCAGTAGTGGAGAGCCGGGACAGGTTGAAGCTTTCTTT. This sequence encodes CASSGEPGQVEAFF.

CDR3 in amino acids: CASSIGGNRQNEKLFF. The CDR3 region has the DNA TGTGCCAGTAGTATAGGAGGAAACAGGCAGAATGAAAAACTGTTTTTT. The chain couples TRBV19 to TRBJ1-4; a weak D match, TRBD1 (5 bases). V lost 1 base and J lost 5, with 14 bases in between. CDR3 length equals 16 residues. Germline CDR1 and CDR2: LNHDA and SQIVND (reference sequence).